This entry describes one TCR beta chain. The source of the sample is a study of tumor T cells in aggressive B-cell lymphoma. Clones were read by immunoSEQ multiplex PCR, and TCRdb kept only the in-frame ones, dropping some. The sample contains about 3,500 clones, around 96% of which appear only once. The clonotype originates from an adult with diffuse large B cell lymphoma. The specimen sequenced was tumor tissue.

CDR3: CASSYALPGGPWYEQYF. In DNA, the CDR3 is TGTGCCAGCAGTTACGCCCTTCCGGGCGGGCCCTGGTACGAGCAGTACTTC. The J gene is TRBJ2-7, the V gene TRBV7-8; a weak D match, TRBD2 (5 bases). The germline gives CDR1 SGHVS, CDR2 FQNEAQ. V lost 6 bases and J lost 4, with 25 bases in between. This CDR3 contains 17 residues.